The present TCR beta chain was sequenced within a study of T cell responses to AZD1222 COVID-19 vaccine. Study details: Pooled samples include second doses given at about 4 or 12 weeks.

Study-level findings and limits: Seropositivity was recorded at baseline in only a handful of AZD1222 recipients.

With respect to this clone: Antigen unknown.

Libraries were prepared by immunoSEQ multiplex PCR; TCRdb keeps only in-frame clonotypes and omits some of them. The profile shows some 130,000 clones, roughly 90% of them singletons. The CDR3 has 13 amino acids. Germline V gene data show CDR1 as GTSNPN and CDR2 as SVGIG (reference sequence). Trimming pared 1 base from V and 4 bases from J, leaving 11 bases between. Sequencing was performed on peripheral blood, taken on day 0 of AZD1222 vaccination. V gene TRBV30 combines with J gene TRBJ2-7; D is perhaps TRBD2 (6 bases). This TCR came from an adult in good health. This chain's CDR3 is CAWSGSGGYEQYF. The CDR3 DNA follows: TGTGCCTGGAGTGGAAGCGGAGGGTACGAGCAGTACTTC.